Below, 16 T cell receptor beta chains from the same sample are listed, as sequenced in a study of identical twins. MiXCR was run by TCRdb on the 5' RACE reads, yielding one entry per CDR3 protein. The table includes approximately 1.8 million distinct CDR3 sequences, about 31% detected once. The specimen sequenced was cord blood. The receptors derive from a newborn girl in good health.

The gene calls are TRBV29-1 and TRBJ2-5; TRBD1 matches 10 bases. The germline V gene has CDR1 SQVTM and CDR2 ANQGSEA. The CDR3 is 12 residues long. The V segment lost 8 bases and the J segment 5 bases; nucleotides outside the gene matches: 5. The CDR3 region has the DNA TGCAGCTTTGGGGGACAGGGGGAGACCCAGTACTTC. Encoded protein: CSFGGQGETQYF.

The chain is built from TRBV12-3 or TRBV12-4 and TRBJ1-1, with D unresolved. The CDR3 contains 12 residues. Trimming took off 4 bases at V and 1 base at J, with 4 bases between the two ends. The CDR3 nucleotides are TGTGCCAGCAGTTATTGGAACACTGAAGCTTTCTTT. It translates to CASSYWNTEAFF.

J is TRBJ2-7 and V is TRBV7-9; possible D gene TRBD1, 6 bases. CDR1 SEHNR and CDR2 FQNEAQ come from the germline V gene (reference sequence). The CDR3 sequence is 14 residues long. Deletions cut 1 base from V and 5 bases from J, with 12 bases between. CDR3 loop: CASSLEGAGDEQYF. The CDR3 DNA sequence: TGTGCCAGCAGCTTAGAAGGAGCAGGGGACGAGCAGTACTTC.

This clonotype was observed a handful of times. The J gene is TRBJ2-5, the V gene TRBV20-1; 9 bases map to TRBD2. Trimming took 7 bases from V and 2 from J; bases not matched to a gene: 8. This CDR3 is built from 14 residues. Germline V gene lookup returns CDR1 DFQATT and CDR2 SNEGSKA (reference sequence). CDR3 DNA sequence: TGCAGTGTTTCCGGGACTAGCCCACAAGAGACCCAGTACTTC. Its protein is CSVSGTSPQETQYF.

This clonotype turned up a few times. The gene calls are TRBV2 and TRBJ2-1; the D gene is possibly TRBD1 (5 bases). Trimming removed 8 bases from V and 2 bases from J, with 10 bases in between. Germline V gene sequence: CDR1 SNHLY, CDR2 FYNNEI. CDR3 size: 13 residues. The CDR3, as DNA: TGTGCCAGCGTCTTGACAGCCTACAATGAGCAGTTCTTC. Its translation is CASVLTAYNEQFF. Complete variable domain (other parts from reference TRBV2 and TRBJ2-1): EPEVTQTPSHQVTQMGQEVILRCVPISNHLYFYWYRQILGQKVEFLVSFYNNEISEKSEIFDDQFSVERPDGSNFTLKIRSTKLEDSAMYFCASVLTAYNEQFFGPGTRLTVL.

The chain joins TRBV10-2 to TRBJ2-5; D may be TRBD1 or TRBD2 (6 bases each). Per germline, CDR1 WSHSY and CDR2 SAAADI. The V gene lost 6 bases and the J gene lost 0 bases, with 14 bases spanning the gap. The CDR3 runs to 15 residues. The CDR3 here is CASSAGQLYQETQYF. CDR3 sequence (DNA): TGCGCCAGCAGCGCGGGACAATTGTACCAAGAGACCCAGTACTTC.

This chain uses TRBV20-1 with TRBJ2-5, with 11 bases that match TRBD2. CDR3 size: 15 residues. Germline V gives CDR1 DFQATT, CDR2 SNEGSKA (reference sequence). The junction had 5 bases not matched to a gene; V was cut back by 3 bases and J by 2 bases. CDR3: CSASLSSGGQETQYF. CDR3 nucleotides: TGCAGTGCTAGCCTTTCTAGCGGGGGGCAAGAGACCCAGTACTTC.

Regarding this clonotype: This sequence may be a read error, since a much larger clone differs from it by one base. CDR3 bases: TGTGCCGGCAGTTTTGGTTCGTGGGAGACCCAGTACTTC. This encodes CAGSFGSWETQYF. The chain carries TRBV12-3 or TRBV12-4 and TRBJ2-5, with D unresolved. CDR3 size: 13 residues.

The table lists this clonotype with a few counts. This rearrangement joins TRBV7-9 to TRBJ2-3; D may be TRBD1 (6 bases). Germline values: CDR1 SEHNR, CDR2 FQNEAQ (reference sequence). The CDR3 loop spans 17 amino acids. The ends were cut back, 4 bases at V and 2 bases at J, with 19 bases in the middle. The CDR3 spells CASSSYASGALTDTQYF. The CDR3 DNA reads as TGTGCCAGCAGCTCCTACGCCTCAGGGGCCCTCACAGATACGCAGTATTTT.

CDR3 residues: CAISRQGLMGTEAFF. The CDR3 DNA reads as TGTGCCATCAGTCGGCAGGGCCTGATGGGCACTGAAGCTTTCTTT. This chain links TRBV10-3 with TRBJ1-1, with D tentatively TRBD1 (5 bases). The ends were cut back, 5 bases at V and 4 bases at J, with 17 bases in the middle. The CDR3 loop spans 15 amino acids. The germline gives CDR1 ENHRY, CDR2 SYGVKD.

The rearrangement joins TRBV15 to TRBJ2-3, with D possibly being TRBD2 (5 bases). V was trimmed by 1 base and J by 2 bases, leaving 22 bases between them. This CDR3 region has 19 residues. CDR1 and CDR2 (germline): LNHNV, YYDKDF (reference sequence). The CDR3: CATSRVPRVGSANTDTQYF. The DNA for the CDR3 is TGTGCCACCAGCAGAGTACCCCGGGTTGGTAGCGCAAACACAGATACGCAGTATTTT.

Note on this clonotype: A much more abundant neighbour one base away suggests this may be a read error. The rearrangement uses TRBV24-1 and TRBJ2-1; D could derive from TRBD1 or TRBD2 (5 bases each). Germline-derived CDR1 and CDR2 are KGHDR and SFDVKD. The CDR3 is 14 residues long. In nucleotides, the CDR3 is TGTGTCACCAGTGATTCGGGACCTTACAATGAGCAGTTCTTC. Protein product: CVTSDSGPYNEQFF.

The chain uses TRBV10-3 and TRBJ1-6; no clear D gene. The CDR3 consists of 13 residues. Germline V gene sequence: CDR1 ENHRY, CDR2 SYGVKD. The V gene lost 8 bases and the J gene lost 0 bases, with 5 bases spanning the gap. This chain's CDR3 is CAIAGSYNSPLHF. In nucleotides, the CDR3 is TGTGCCATCGCGGGCTCCTATAATTCACCCCTCCACTTT.

This clonotype was seen only a few times. The chain joins TRBV5-1 to TRBJ2-5, with 8 bases fitting TRBD2. V shed 5 bases, J shed 2 bases, and the junction held 8 bases outside the gene matches. CDR1 SGHRS and CDR2 YFSETQ come from the germline V gene. The CDR3 is made up of 15 amino acids. The CDR3 sequence: CASRRTTSEQETQYF. The CDR3 bases are TGCGCCAGCAGACGTACGACTAGCGAACAAGAGACCCAGTACTTC.

This chain joins TRBV7-9 and TRBJ2-1, with 9 positions matching TRBD1. CDR3 size: 15 residues. The germline V gene encodes CDR1 SEHNR and CDR2 FQNEAQ (reference sequence). The V segment lost 4 bases and the J segment 6 bases; nucleotides outside the gene matches: 7. CDR3 DNA: TGTGCCAGCAGCTCATGGACAGGGGAAATCAATGAGCAGTTCTTC. It encodes CASSSWTGEINEQFF.

Many counts were recorded for this clonotype. As DNA, the CDR3 is TGTGCCAGCAGTTACTCGGGCGGGTCTGGGGCCAACGTCCTGACTTTC. Protein sequence: CASSYSGGSGANVLTF. The J gene is TRBJ2-6, the V gene TRBV6-5; D possibly corresponds to TRBD2 (5 bases). The V end lost 0 bases, the J end lost 1 base, and 7 bases lay between the germline ends. Per germline, CDR1 MNHEY and CDR2 SVGAGI. This CDR3 is built from 16 residues.